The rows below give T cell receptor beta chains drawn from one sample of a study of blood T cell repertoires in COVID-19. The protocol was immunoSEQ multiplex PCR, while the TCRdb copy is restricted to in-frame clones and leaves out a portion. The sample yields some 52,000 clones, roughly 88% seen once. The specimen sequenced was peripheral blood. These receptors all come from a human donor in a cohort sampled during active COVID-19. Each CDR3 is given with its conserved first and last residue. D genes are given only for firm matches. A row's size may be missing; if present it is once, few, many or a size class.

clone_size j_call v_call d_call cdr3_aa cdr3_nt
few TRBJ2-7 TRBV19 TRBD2 CASSIGLAQRSEQYF TGTGCCAGTAGTATCGGACTAGCCCAACGCTCCGAGCAGTACTTC
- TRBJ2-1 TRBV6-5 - CASSRDFLVDEQFF TGTGCCAGCAGCCGGGACTTCCTGGTCGATGAGCAGTTCTTC
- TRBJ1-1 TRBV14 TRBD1 CASSRDRVTEAFF TGTGCCAGCAGCCGGGACAGGGTCACTGAAGCTTTCTTT
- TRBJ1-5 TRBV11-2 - CASSLPGIDQPQHF TGTGCCAGCAGCTTACCAGGAATCGATCAGCCCCAGCATTTT
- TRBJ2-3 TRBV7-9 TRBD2 CASSSSRTSGRVMTDTQYF TGTGCCAGCAGCTCCAGCAGGACTAGCGGGAGGGTAATGACAGATACGCAGTATTTT
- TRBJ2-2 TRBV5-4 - CASSPGANRNTGELFF TGTGCCAGCAGCCCGGGAGCAAATCGGAACACCGGGGAGCTGTTTTTT
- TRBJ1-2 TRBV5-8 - CASSSLAGTPRLYGYTF TGTGCCAGCAGCTCATTAGCTGGGACACCTCGTCTCTATGGCTACACCTTC
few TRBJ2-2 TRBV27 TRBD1 CASSWDRLPPGELFF TGTGCCAGCAGTTGGGACAGACTACCGCCCGGGGAGCTGTTTTTT
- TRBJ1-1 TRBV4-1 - CASSQDRLALNTEAFF TGCGCCAGCAGCCAGGACAGACTAGCGCTCAACACTGAAGCTTTCTTT
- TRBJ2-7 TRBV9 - CASSVVPGDLYEQYF TGTGCCAGCAGCGTAGTGCCGGGAGATCTCTACGAGCAGTACTTC
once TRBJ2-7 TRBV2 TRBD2 CASSEMGLAVDEQYF TGTGCCAGCAGTGAAATGGGACTAGCAGTCGACGAGCAGTACTTC
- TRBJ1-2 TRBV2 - CASSVSGRANYGYTF TGTGCCAGCAGTGTCTCAGGGAGGGCTAACTATGGCTACACCTTC
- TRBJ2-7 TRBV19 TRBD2 CASSRLASREQYF TGTGCCAGTAGTCGACTAGCCTCGCGCGAGCAGTACTTC
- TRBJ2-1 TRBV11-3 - CASSSAAHTGNEQFF TGTGCCAGCAGCTCAGCGGCGCATACTGGGAATGAGCAGTTCTTC
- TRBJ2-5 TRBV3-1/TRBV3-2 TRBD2 CASSPSGGQETQYF TGTGCCAGCAGTCCTAGCGGGGGACAAGAGACCCAGTACTTC
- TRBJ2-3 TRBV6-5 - CASSALGNTDTQYF TGTGCCAGCAGCGCTCTCGGGAACACAGATACGCAGTATTTT
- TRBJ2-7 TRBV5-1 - CASRRAGTPTHEQYF TGCGCCAGCAGGCGCGCCGGGACACCCACCCACGAGCAGTACTTC
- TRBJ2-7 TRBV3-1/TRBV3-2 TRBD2 CASSQVSSGRGYEQYF TGTGCCAGCAGCCAAGTTTCTAGCGGGAGAGGGTACGAGCAGTACTTC
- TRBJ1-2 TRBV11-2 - CASSFTFPREDYGYTF TGTGCCAGCAGCTTCACGTTTCCCCGAGAGGACTATGGCTACACCTTC
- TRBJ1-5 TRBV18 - CASSPPGDHQPQHF TGTGCCAGCTCACCACCCGGGGATCATCAGCCCCAGCATTTT
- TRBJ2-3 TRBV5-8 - CASSSRGRDTQYF TGTGCCAGCAGCTCGAGGGGGAGAGATACGCAGTATTTT
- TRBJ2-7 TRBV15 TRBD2 CATSGLKPGLAASYEQYF TGTGCCACCAGCGGACTTAAACCGGGACTAGCCGCCTCCTACGAGCAGTACTTC
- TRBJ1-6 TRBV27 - CASSFGNNNSPLHF TGTGCCAGCAGTTTCGGGAACAATAATTCACCCCTCCACTTT
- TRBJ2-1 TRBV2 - CASSGERERFDEQFF TGTGCCAGCAGTGGGGAACGGGAGCGCTTCGATGAGCAGTTCTTC
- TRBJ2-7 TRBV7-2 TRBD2 CASSLLGGRGLYEQYF TGTGCCAGCAGCTTATTGGGCGGGAGGGGACTTTACGAGCAGTACTTC
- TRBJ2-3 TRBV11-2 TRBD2 CASSSVAGGFGDTQYF TGTGCCAGCAGCTCCGTAGCGGGAGGTTTTGGAGATACGCAGTATTTT
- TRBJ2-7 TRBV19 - CASSEQVTYEQYF TGTGCCAGTTCGGAACAGGTCACCTACGAGCAGTACTTC
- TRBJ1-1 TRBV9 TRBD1 CASSPAGTGSWTEAFF TGTGCCAGCAGCCCAGCTGGGACAGGGAGTTGGACTGAAGCTTTCTTT
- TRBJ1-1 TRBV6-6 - CASERRTLNTEAFF TGTGCCAGCGAACGGAGGACTTTGAACACTGAAGCTTTCTTT
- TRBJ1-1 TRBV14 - CASSPILKNTEAFF TGTGCCAGCAGCCCTATCTTGAAGAACACTGAAGCTTTCTTT
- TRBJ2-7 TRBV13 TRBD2 CASSFTTSGESYEQYF TGTGCCAGCAGCTTTACGACTAGCGGGGAATCCTACGAGCAGTACTTC
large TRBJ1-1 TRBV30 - CAWSPWPTEAFF TGTGCCTGGAGTCCATGGCCCACTGAAGCTTTCTTT
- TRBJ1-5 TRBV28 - CASIPGGGDQPQHF TGTGCCAGCATCCCGGGGGGCGGCGATCAGCCCCAGCATTTT
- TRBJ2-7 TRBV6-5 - CASSSYGTSLSDEQYF TGTGCCAGCAGTTCGTACGGGACTTCCCTTAGCGACGAGCAGTACTTC
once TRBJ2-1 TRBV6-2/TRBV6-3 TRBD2 CASSWTSGSKQFF TGTGCCAGCAGCTGGACTAGCGGGAGTAAACAGTTCTTC
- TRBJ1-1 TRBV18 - CASSLSEGRGNTEAFF TGTGCCAGCTCACTCTCGGAAGGCAGGGGGAACACTGAAGCTTTCTTT
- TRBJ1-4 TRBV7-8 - CASSSSGMSNEKLFF TGTGCCAGCAGCTCATCAGGGATGTCTAATGAAAAACTGTTTTTT
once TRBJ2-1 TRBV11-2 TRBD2 CASSPNGLVGNEQFF TGTGCCAGCAGCCCTAACGGACTAGTCGGCAATGAGCAGTTCTTC
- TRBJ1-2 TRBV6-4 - CASSPRRGTYGYTF TGTGCCAGCAGTCCCCGGCGCGGAACCTATGGCTACACCTTC
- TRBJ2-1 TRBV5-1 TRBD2 CASSLEGLAGGWNEQFF TGCGCCAGCAGCTTGGAGGGTCTAGCGGGAGGGTGGAATGAGCAGTTCTTC
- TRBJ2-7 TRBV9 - CASSSGGTGVLEQYF TGTGCCAGCAGCTCCGGGGGGACAGGAGTTCTCGAGCAGTACTTC